What follows are 14 T cell receptor beta chains derived from one specimen sequenced in a study of T cells in Graves' hyperthyroidism and ophthalmopathy. Amplification of TCR beta CDR3 regions used RNA as the template. The HTBI primer set drove a first-round RT-PCR of the TCR CDR3. Each CDR3 protein gets one entry after TCRdb re-called the multiplex PCR reads with MiXCR. The sample shows some 560,000 distinct CDR3 sequences, around 15% of them seen only once. Sequencing input: blood. The receptor set was obtained from a woman in her forties with Graves' hyperthyroidism.

This clonotype was recorded many times. The chain is built from TRBV6-5 and TRBJ2-1, with 11 bases identical to TRBD2. Germline CDR1 is MNHEY and CDR2 is SVGAGI. This CDR3 is built from 18 residues. Trimming removed 0 bases from V and 4 bases from J; junction bases left unmatched: 8. CDR3 nucleotides: TGTGCCAGCAGTTACTCTCGCCTAGCGGGAGGCCGATACAATGAGCAGTTCTTC. This translates into CASSYSRLAGGRYNEQFF.

This clonotype has ten or more counts. The V and J genes are TRBV28 and TRBJ2-1, with TRBD2 matching over 11 bases. The CDR3 is 14 residues long. Germline V lookup: CDR1 MDHEN, CDR2 SYDVKM. V was clipped by 3 bases and J by 6 bases; unmatched bases: 1. The CDR3 bases are TGTGCCAGCAGTTTTCTAGCGGGAGGCAATGAGCAGTTCTTC. Residues: CASSFLAGGNEQFF.

This clonotype has only a few counts. The DNA for the CDR3 is TGTGCCAGCCGTAACCCCCGGGACCCCTCCTACGAGCAGTACTTC. Encoded protein: CASRNPRDPSYEQYF. The chain employs TRBV6-5 and TRBJ2-7, with D perhaps matching TRBD1 or TRBD2 (5 bases each). Trimming cost V 8 bases and J 0 bases, with 17 bases left between them. This CDR3 is built from 15 residues. Germline V gives CDR1 MNHEY, CDR2 SVGAGI.

This clonotype was found many times. The chain is built from TRBV18 and TRBJ2-3, with TRBD2 as a possible D gene (5 bases). CDR1 KGHSH and CDR2 LQKENI come from the germline V gene. This CDR3 has 15 residues. V lost 4 bases, J lost 1 base, and 12 bases lay in between. The CDR3 spells CASSRDGVGTDTQYF. The CDR3, as DNA: TGTGCCAGCTCACGAGACGGGGTGGGCACAGATACGCAGTATTTT.

This clonotype was recorded many times. The rearrangement joins TRBV28 to TRBJ1-1; TRBD1 aligns across 7 bases. Trimming removed 8 bases from V and 0 bases from J; junction bases left unmatched: 3. CDR3 length equals 13 residues. In germline, CDR1 is MDHEN, CDR2 SYDVKM. CDR3 protein: CASGGTVNTEAFF. DNA of the CDR3: TGTGCCAGCGGGGGGACAGTGAACACTGAAGCTTTCTTT.

The gene calls are TRBV12-3 or TRBV12-4 and TRBJ2-1; D ambiguous. V lost 5 bases and J 0 bases, leaving 17 bases between the germline ends. This CDR3 contains 17 residues. Here the CDR3 DNA reads TGTGCCAGCAGTGAAATGCCGGCGCTGAGCTCCTACAATGAGCAGTTCTTC. As protein: CASSEMPALSSYNEQFF.

This clonotype appeared a single time. The gene calls are TRBV5-5 and TRBJ2-1, with unresolved D. Trimming took off 5 bases at V and 6 bases at J, with 9 bases between the two ends. This CDR3 region has 12 residues. Germline V gives CDR1 SGHKS, CDR2 YYEKEE (reference sequence). The DNA for the CDR3 is TGTGCCAGCAGTTTGCGATTCAATGAGCAGTTCTTC. It specifies CASSLRFNEQFF.

This clonotype was seen repeatedly, ten times or more. The chain combines TRBV7-8 with TRBJ2-7; D ambiguous. The V gene's germline CDR1 is SGHVS and CDR2 FQNEAQ. V lost 5 bases, J lost 4 bases, and 15 bases lay in between. The CDR3 runs to 14 residues. The CDR3, as DNA: TGTGCCAGCAGCCCAAAAGGAAGAAATTACGAGCAGTACTTC. Translation gives CASSPKGRNYEQYF.

This clonotype was seen ten or more times. This chain links TRBV27 with TRBJ1-2, with 8 bases fitting TRBD1. After removal of 1 base from V and 8 bases from J, the junction contained 12 bases not matched to a gene. Germline V gene lookup returns CDR1 MNHEY and CDR2 SMNVEV (reference sequence). The CDR3 is 16 amino acids. The CDR3: CASSLYPTGEPGGYTF. The CDR3 DNA reads TGTGCCAGCAGTTTATATCCGACAGGGGAACCGGGAGGCTACACCTTC.

There are many counts of this clonotype. The genes are TRBV6-1 and TRBJ1-5; D not certain. This CDR3 spans 18 amino acids. Looked up from germline, CDR1 is MNHNS and CDR2 is SASEGT. V lost 3 bases, J lost 2 bases, and 20 bases lay in between. CDR3: CASSDGGMGVVGNQPQHF. CDR3 coding DNA: TGTGCCAGCAGTGATGGAGGGATGGGTGTGGTGGGCAATCAGCCCCAGCATTTT.

In this sample, this clonotype turned up many times. This chain connects TRBV28 to TRBJ2-7; D not resolved. This CDR3 contains 16 residues. The ends were cut back, 6 bases at V and 2 bases at J, with 20 bases in the middle. The germline gives CDR1 MDHEN, CDR2 SYDVKM. CDR3: CASSRPTDTPTYEQYF. CDR3 DNA: TGTGCCAGCAGCCGCCCGACCGACACTCCTACCTACGAGCAGTACTTC.

This clonotype was observed many times. V usage is TRBV27 and J usage is TRBJ2-7; 8 bases agree with TRBD1. CDR1 MNHEY and CDR2 SMNVEV come from the germline V gene (reference sequence). The CDR3 has 14 amino acids. The V gene end was trimmed by 8 bases and the J gene end by 5 bases; junction bases not matched to a gene: 11. The CDR3 reads CASRVTGTGDEQYF. CDR3 bases: TGTGCCAGCCGCGTAACCGGGACAGGAGACGAGCAGTACTTC.

This chain joins TRBV9 and TRBJ2-3, with D possibly being TRBD1 or TRBD2 (5 bases each). In germline, CDR1 is SGDLS, CDR2 YYNGEE. This CDR3 spans 19 amino acids. V was shortened by 3 bases and J by 0 bases, with 23 bases between the two germline ends. In nucleotides, the CDR3 is TGTGCCAGCAGCGCTAGGCAGGGACGCACACCGGGGAGCACAGATACGCAGTATTTT. This sequence encodes CASSARQGRTPGSTDTQYF.

This clonotype was recorded at least ten times. The junction does not match germline at one end; this may be a read error. This chain uses TRBV7-9 with TRBJ2-2, with no clear D. Germline assignment: CDR1 SEHNR and CDR2 FQNEAQ (reference sequence). The CDR3 covers 15 residues. As DNA, the CDR3 is TGCGCCAGCAGCTTGGCCGCTTCGAACACCGGGGAGCTGTTTTTT. Amino acids: CASSLAASNTGELFF.